Sequencing of this T cell receptor beta chain was carried out in a study of cytomegalovirus exposure and HLA in healthy donors. Across the study: Of the donors genotyped, approximately 400 in all, 75% to 85% fell in the Caucasian-associated ancestry cluster.

This clone was seen more than once but under ten times. With 60 Vbeta and 13 Jbeta primers, the PCR was carried out. Only in-frame clones appear in the TCRdb table, and some are missing; sequencing was by immunoSEQ multiplex PCR. The table has 130,000 or so clones, 76% seen once. This TCR was recovered from a man in his forties in good health and CMV-seronegative. Sample: PBMCs.

This CDR3 is CAWSGGEIGELFF. In DNA form, the CDR3 reads TGTGCCTGGAGTGGGGGGGAGATCGGGGAGCTGTTTTTT. The J gene is TRBJ2-2, the V gene TRBV30; D is possibly TRBD2 (6 bases). V was shortened by 1 base and J by 7 bases, with 10 bases between the two germline ends. Germline V lookup: CDR1 GTSNPN, CDR2 SVGIG (reference sequence). The CDR3 length is 13 residues.